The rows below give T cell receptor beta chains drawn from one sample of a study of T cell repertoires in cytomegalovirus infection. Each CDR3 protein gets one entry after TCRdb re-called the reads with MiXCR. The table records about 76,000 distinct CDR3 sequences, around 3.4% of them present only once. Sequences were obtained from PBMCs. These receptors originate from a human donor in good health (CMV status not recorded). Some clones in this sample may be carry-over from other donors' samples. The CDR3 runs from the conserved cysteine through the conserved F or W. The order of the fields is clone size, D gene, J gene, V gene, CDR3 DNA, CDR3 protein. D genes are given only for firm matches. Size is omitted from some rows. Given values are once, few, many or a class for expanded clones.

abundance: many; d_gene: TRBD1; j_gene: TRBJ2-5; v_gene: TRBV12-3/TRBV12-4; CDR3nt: TGTGCCAGCAGTCCGGGACAGCTACCCAAAGAGACCCAGTACTTC; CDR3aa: CASSPGQLPKETQYF
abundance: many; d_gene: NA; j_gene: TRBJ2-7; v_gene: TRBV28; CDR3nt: TGTGCCAGCAGTTTAGGGTCCCAGGGGAGCGACGAGCAGTACTTC; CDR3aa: CASSLGSQGSDEQYF
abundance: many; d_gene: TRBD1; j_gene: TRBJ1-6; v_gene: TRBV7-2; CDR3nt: TGTGCCAGCAGCTTAGAAGGGGGCTCACCCCTCCACTTT; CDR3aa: CASSLEGGSPLHF
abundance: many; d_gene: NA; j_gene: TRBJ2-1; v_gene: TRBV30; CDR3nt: TGTGCCTGGATATCGGGGAACTCCTACAATGAGCAGTTCTTC; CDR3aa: CAWISGNSYNEQFF
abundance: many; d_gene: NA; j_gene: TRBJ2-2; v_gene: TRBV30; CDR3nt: TGTGCCTGGAGTGTAGGGGTGACCGGGGAGCTGTTTTTT; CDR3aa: CAWSVGVTGELFF
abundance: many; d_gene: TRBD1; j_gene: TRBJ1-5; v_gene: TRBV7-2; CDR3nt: TGTGCCAGCAGCTCCCCGGGACAGGGGATTCATCAGCCCCAGCATTTT; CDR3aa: CASSSPGQGIHQPQHF
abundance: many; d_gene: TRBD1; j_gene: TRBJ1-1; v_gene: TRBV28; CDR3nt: TGTGCCAGCAGTTTTGAGACAGGGTTAGCTGAAGCTTTCTTT; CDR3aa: CASSFETGLAEAFF
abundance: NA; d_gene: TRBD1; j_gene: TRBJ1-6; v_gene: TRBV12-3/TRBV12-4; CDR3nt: TGTGCCAGCGGGGAATCGGACAGGGACAGCTATAATTCACCCCTCCACTTT; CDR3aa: CASGESDRDSYNSPLHF
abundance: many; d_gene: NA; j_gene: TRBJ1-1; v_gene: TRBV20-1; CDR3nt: TGCAGTGCTAGCGCCAGAAACCTACCGAACACTGAAGCTTTCTTT; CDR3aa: CSASARNLPNTEAFF
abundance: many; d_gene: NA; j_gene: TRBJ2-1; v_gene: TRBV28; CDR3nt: TGTGCCAGCAGTGGGAAGGTCAATGAGCAGTTCTTC; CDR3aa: CASSGKVNEQFF
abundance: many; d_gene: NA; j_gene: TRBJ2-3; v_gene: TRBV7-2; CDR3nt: TGTGCCAGCAGCTTAAGGGGGGGGCGCGGGTACACAGATACGCAGTATTTT; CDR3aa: CASSLRGGRGYTDTQYF
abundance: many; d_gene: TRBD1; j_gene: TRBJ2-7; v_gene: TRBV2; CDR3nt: TGTGCCAGCAACATATACAGGGGCTCCTACGAGCAGTACTTC; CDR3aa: CASNIYRGSYEQYF
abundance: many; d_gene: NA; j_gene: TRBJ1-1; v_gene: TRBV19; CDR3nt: TGTGCCAGTAGAAAGGCGTTGGGGGGCGAGTCGTCCGGGAACACTGAAGCTTTCTTT; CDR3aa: CASRKALGGESSGNTEAFF
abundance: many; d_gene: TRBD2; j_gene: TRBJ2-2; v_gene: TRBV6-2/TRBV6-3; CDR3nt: TGTGCCAGCAGCTATAACCTAGCGGGGGAGAACACCGGGGAGCTGTTTTTT; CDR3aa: CASSYNLAGENTGELFF
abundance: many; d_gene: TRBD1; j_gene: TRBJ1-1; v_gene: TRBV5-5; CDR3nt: TGTGTCAGCAGCTTGGGGACAGGGGGAATGTGGACTGAAGCTTTCTTT; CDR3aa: CVSSLGTGGMWTEAFF
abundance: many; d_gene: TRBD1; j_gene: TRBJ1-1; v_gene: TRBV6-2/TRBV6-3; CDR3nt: TGTGCCAGCAGGGAGGGGACAGTACGGCCTGAAGCTTTCTTT; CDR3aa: CASREGTVRPEAFF
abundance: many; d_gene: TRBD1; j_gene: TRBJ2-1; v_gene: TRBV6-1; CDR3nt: TGTGCCAGCAGGCGACCGGGACAGGGGCGTCAGAATGAGCAGTTCTTC; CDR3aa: CASRRPGQGRQNEQFF
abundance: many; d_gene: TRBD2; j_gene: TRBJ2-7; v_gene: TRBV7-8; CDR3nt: TGTGCCAGCAGCTTAGAAGCGGGAGGAGGGTACGAGCAGTACTTC; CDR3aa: CASSLEAGGGYEQYF